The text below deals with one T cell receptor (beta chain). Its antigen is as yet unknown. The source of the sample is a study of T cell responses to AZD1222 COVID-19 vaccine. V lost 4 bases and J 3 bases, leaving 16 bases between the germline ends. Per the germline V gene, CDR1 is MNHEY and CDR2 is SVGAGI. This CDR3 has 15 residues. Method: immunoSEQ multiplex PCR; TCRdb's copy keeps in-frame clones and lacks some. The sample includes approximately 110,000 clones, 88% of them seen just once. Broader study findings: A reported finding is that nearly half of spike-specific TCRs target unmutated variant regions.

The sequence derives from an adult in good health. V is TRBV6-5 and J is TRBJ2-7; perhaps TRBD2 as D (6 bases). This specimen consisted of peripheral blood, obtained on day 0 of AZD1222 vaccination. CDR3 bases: TGTGCCAGCAGTTTCAGACTGGCGGGGAGCTACGAGCAGTACTTC. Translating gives CASSFRLAGSYEQYF.